This T cell receptor beta chain was documented in a study of Graves' ophthalmopathy and Graves' hyperthyroidism. CDR1 is LGHDT, CDR2 YNNKEL, per germline (reference sequence). The V gene lost 4 bases and the J gene lost 11 bases, with 12 bases spanning the gap. The CDR3 runs to 12 residues. The TCR beta CDR3 regions underwent amplification from RNA transcripts. HTBI-primed RT-PCR formed the first round, and a multiplex PCR formed the second. TCRdb independently ran MiXCR on the multiplex PCR reads; one entry per CDR3 protein. The table records about 1.1 million distinct CDR3 sequences, roughly two fifths of them present only once. This clonotype was detected a few times. Serum thyroxine and TRAb, along with clinical symptoms, thyroid ultrasound and orbital computed tomography, were what diagnosis relied on.

Specimen: peripheral blood or thyroid tissue (not recorded which). This clonotype was obtained from an adult man with Graves' hyperthyroidism. V gene TRBV3-1 combines with J gene TRBJ1-3, with D possibly matching TRBD1 (5 bases). The CDR3 protein is CASSPNRDAIYF. Here the CDR3 DNA reads TGTGCCAGCAGCCCCAACCGGGACGCCATATATTTT.